The entry that follows covers one T cell receptor beta chain sequence. Antigen unknown. The data belong to a study of CD4 T cells in relation to SARS-CoV-2 and coronaviruses. CD4+ T cells from unexposed donors were obtained before the COVID-19 pandemic (2011-2018). CD4 enrichment then naive enrichment separated naive from memory CD4+ cells. Germline lookup yields CDR1 SGHAT and CDR2 FQNNGV. The CDR3 loop spans 16 amino acids. V was trimmed by 1 base and J by 1 base, leaving 13 bases between them. Study-level findings and limits: Compared with monoreactive clones, crossreactive clones showed significantly weaker SARS-CoV-2 expansion.

Assay used: immunoSEQ multiplex PCR; TCRdb lists only in-frame clones, some missing. The profile shows about 64,000 clones, about 94% of them singletons. The chain joins TRBV11-2 to TRBJ1-2; D gene ambiguous. The sample consisted of naive CD4+ T cells from PBMCs. Indicated subset: naive CD4+ T cells isolated by negative enrichment. The receptor was isolated from a human donor in good health. The CDR3 region is CASSLGPRGLNYGYTF. For the CDR3, the DNA is TGTGCCAGCAGCTTAGGGCCGCGAGGGCTTAACTATGGCTACACCTTC.